The 22 T cell receptor beta chains below were found in one sample sequenced in a study of chronic HIV infection and antiretroviral therapy. TCRdb called the 5' RACE reads again in MiXCR, with one record for every CDR3 protein. The table records fewer than 40,000 distinct CDR3 sequences, more than 8% of them present only once. Sequencing used peripheral blood. All receptors come from an adult who had HIV and had not received antiretroviral therapy, or was an uninfected healthy control (not recorded which).

This clonotype was seen ten or more times. This chain joins TRBV27 and TRBJ2-1, with 9 bases that match TRBD2. With 5 bases clipped from V and 9 bases from J, the junction kept 11 bases outside the gene matches. Looked up from germline, CDR1 is MNHEY and CDR2 is SMNVEV (reference sequence). The CDR3 has 15 residues. For the CDR3, the DNA is TGTGCCAGCAGTCCAGCGGGAGGAGCGCCGGGTGAGCAGTTCTTC. Translated: CASSPAGGAPGEQFF.

A note on this clonotype: A much bigger clone sits one base away, suggesting this may be a read error. This chain connects TRBV25-1 to TRBJ2-5; D is possibly TRBD2 (5 bases). V dropped 2 bases and J dropped 0 bases, with 10 bases sitting between them. The CDR3 has 15 residues. Germline lookup yields CDR1 MGHDK and CDR2 SYGVNS. DNA of the CDR3: TGTGCCAGCAGTGAAAAGGGAGTCCACCAAGAGACCCAGTACTTC. Translating it yields CASSEKGVHQETQYF.

There are a few counts of this clonotype. The germline gene is not matched at one end of the junction; a read error may be the cause. The chain combines TRBV20-1 with TRBJ2-7; TRBD2 might be the D (6 bases). Per germline, CDR1 DFQATT and CDR2 SNEGSKA (reference sequence). The CDR3 sequence is 14 residues long. This CDR3 is CSAGEDGSGSEQYF. The CDR3 DNA reads TGCAGTGCTGGAGAAGACGGGAGCGGATCCGAGCAGTACTTC.

This clonotype was observed a few times. This rearrangement joins TRBV28 to TRBJ1-3; possible D gene TRBD1, 6 bases. The CDR3 contains 15 residues. Germline CDR1 reads MDHEN; CDR2 reads SYDVKM. Trimming stripped 3 bases from V and 4 bases from J, with 13 bases between. The CDR3 DNA follows: TGTGCCAGCAGTTTTGCCAGGGGAGGAGGAAACACCATATATTTT. Encoded protein: CASSFARGGGNTIYF.

The chain combines TRBV6-1 with TRBJ2-3; 10 nucleotides align to TRBD1. J was trimmed by 0 bases and V by 5 bases; bases with no gene match: 11. The length of the CDR3 is 18 residues. The germline CDR1 and CDR2 sequences are MNHNS and SASEGT. CDR3 coding DNA: TGTGCCAGCAGTTCCGGGACAGGGGTGAGGTCTAGCACAGATACGCAGTATTTT. Amino acid sequence: CASSSGTGVRSSTDTQYF.

This clonotype turned up a few times. This chain links TRBV2 with TRBJ1-5; 7 bases map to TRBD1. Per the germline V gene, CDR1 is SNHLY and CDR2 is FYNNEI. With 6 bases clipped from V and 6 bases from J, the junction kept 11 bases outside the gene matches. The CDR3 contains 15 residues. This chain's CDR3 is CASSYSRQGSQPQHF. DNA of the CDR3: TGTGCCAGCAGCTACTCTCGACAGGGAAGTCAGCCCCAGCATTTT. Complete variable domain (other parts from reference TRBV2 and TRBJ1-5): EPEVTQTPSHQVTQMGQEVILRCVPISNHLYFYWYRQILGQKVEFLVSFYNNEISEKSEIFDDQFSVERPDGSNFTLKIRSTKLEDSAMYFCASSYSRQGSQPQHFGDGTRLSIL.

A remark on this clonotype: A clone one base away is much larger, so this may be a read error. The genes are TRBV27 and TRBJ2-5; tentative D call: TRBD1 (6 bases). The tail of the sequence fits TRBJ2-1 better, so the J call may be wrong. CDR3 length: 15 amino acids. Germline CDR1 MNHEY, CDR2 SMNVEV (reference sequence). The CDR3 loop reads CASSLYPGAGETQFF. CDR3 DNA sequence: TGTGCCAGCAGTTTATATCCAGGGGCTGGTGAGACCCAGTTCTTC.

The sample holds many counts of this clonotype. V usage is TRBV4-3 and J usage is TRBJ2-5; the D gene is possibly TRBD1 (5 bases). The CDR3 is made up of 16 amino acids. Trimming took 4 bases from V and 4 from J, leaving 19 bases between them. The germline CDR1 and CDR2 sequences are LGHNA and YSLEER. As DNA, the CDR3 is TGCGCCAGCAGCCGAAGAGGTCTGGGGCGCGGAGAGACCCAGTACTTC. Translation: CASSRRGLGRGETQYF.

This clonotype was detected only a few times. The chain combines TRBV7-2 with TRBJ2-3; 7 nucleotides agree with TRBD1. The CDR3 is 12 residues long. V trimming: 5 bases; J trimming: 10 bases; junction bases outside the gene matches: 6. Germline values: CDR1 SGHTA, CDR2 FQGNSA. CDR3 protein: CASSPAGTAQYF. The CDR3 DNA sequence: TGTGCCAGCAGCCCAGCCGGGACAGCGCAGTATTTT.

Details on this clonotype: A much larger clone lies a single base off, so this may be a read error. The chain links TRBV28 to TRBJ2-3; D is uncertain. Germline assignment: CDR1 MDHEN and CDR2 SYDVKM. The CDR3 covers 14 residues. CDR3 sequence (DNA): TGTGCCAGAAGTTCCCAATCTGTCATAGATACGCAGTATTTT. Translation: CARSSQSVIDTQYF.

This clonotype was picked up many times. The chain employs TRBV7-9 and TRBJ2-3; D is possibly TRBD2 (5 bases). V was cut by 3 bases and J by 4 bases, with 5 bases left in between. Germline lookup yields CDR1 SEHNR and CDR2 FQNEAQ (reference sequence). CDR3 length: 12 amino acids. Written as DNA, the CDR3 is TGTGCCAGCAGCTTCGGGGCAGATACGCAGTATTTT. The encoded protein is CASSFGADTQYF. Variable domain in full (rest from reference TRBV7-9 and TRBJ2-3): DTGVSQNPRHKITKRGQNVTFRCDPISEHNRLYWYRQTLGQGPEFLTYFQNEAQLEKSRLLSDRFSAERPKGSFSTLEIQRTEQGDSAMYLCASSFGADTQYFGPGTRLTVL.

This clonotype was seen a few times. This sequence joins TRBV7-2 and TRBJ2-3, with 13 bases fitting TRBD2. Germline assignment: CDR1 SGHTA and CDR2 FQGNSA. This CDR3 region has 16 residues. The V and J ends lost 5 bases and 4 bases, in that order; junction bases with no gene match: 6. The DNA of the CDR3 is TGTGCCAGCAGCCCGCTAGGACTAGCGGGAGCAGATACGCAGTATTTT. Its protein product is CASSPLGLAGADTQYF.

The chain is built from TRBV10-3 and TRBJ1-5, with D tentatively TRBD1 (6 bases). The CDR3 consists of 13 residues. The V end was cut by 6 bases, the J end by 7 bases, with 13 bases between. Germline-derived CDR1 and CDR2 are ENHRY and SYGVKD. In DNA form, the CDR3 reads TGTGCCATCAGCGGACAGTTCGACCAGCCCCAGCATTTT. Translating gives CAISGQFDQPQHF.

This clonotype occurred a few times. This rearrangement joins TRBV28 to TRBJ2-7; D remains ambiguous. Trimming removed 4 bases from V and 7 bases from J, with 8 bases in between. CDR1 MDHEN and CDR2 SYDVKM come from the germline V gene. This CDR3 has 11 amino acids. The CDR3 DNA reads TGTGCCAGCAGTTCAGTTAAAGAGCAGTACTTC. This sequence encodes CASSSVKEQYF.

This clonotype was seen at least ten times. CDR3 residues: CASSLGTEQYF. The CDR3 nucleotides read TGTGCCAGCAGCTTAGGGACGGAGCAGTACTTC. The chain recombines TRBV7-9 with TRBJ2-7; the D is unclear. Trimming took off 1 base at V and 7 bases at J, with 5 bases between the two ends. Germline V lookup: CDR1 SEHNR, CDR2 FQNEAQ (reference sequence). The CDR3 is 11 residues long.

In this sample, this clonotype turned up a few times. The chain recombines TRBV7-8 with TRBJ2-5; weak D call: TRBD1 (5 bases). Germline V gene lookup returns CDR1 SGHVS and CDR2 FQNEAQ. The V end was cut by 2 bases, the J end by 4 bases, with 8 bases between. The CDR3 runs 13 residues. The DNA for the CDR3 is TGTGCCAGCAGCTTACGCCAGGGAGAGACCCAGTACTTC. Its protein product is CASSLRQGETQYF.

This clonotype was detected many times. The chain joins TRBV28 to TRBJ2-5; 8 bases line up with TRBD1. The CDR3 runs 14 residues. CDR1 is MDHEN, CDR2 SYDVKM, per germline. V lost 6 bases, J lost 2 bases, and 5 bases stayed unmatched. This chain's CDR3 is CASRTTGGQETQYF. In DNA, the CDR3 is TGTGCCAGCAGGACCACAGGGGGACAAGAGACCCAGTACTTC. Based on the CDR3 plus reference TRBV28 and TRBJ2-5, the full variable domain is DVKVTQSSRYLVKRTGEKVFLECVQDMDHENMFWYRQDPGLGLRLIYFSYDVKMKEKGDIPEGYSVSREKKERFSLILESASTNQTSMYLCASRTTGGQETQYFGPGTRLLVL.

For this clonotype: With a much larger clone just one base away, this may be a read error. This chain connects TRBV29-1 to TRBJ1-1, with TRBD1 matching 8 bases. CDR1 and CDR2 (germline): SQVTM, ANQGSEA. The CDR3 totals 14 residues. Written as DNA, the CDR3 is TGCAGCGTTCCGTGGACAGGGCGAATAACTGAAACTTTCTTT. This sequence encodes CSVPWTGRITETFF.

This clonotype was counted at least ten times. The CDR3 protein is CSARDYDRAVSSYEQYF. CDR3 nucleotides: TGCAGTGCTAGAGATTATGATCGGGCAGTAAGCTCCTACGAGCAGTACTTC. The chain recombines TRBV20-1 with TRBJ2-7; the D is unclear. The CDR3 spans 17 residues. Deletions cut 0 bases from V and 0 bases from J, with 18 bases between. The V gene's germline CDR1 is DFQATT and CDR2 SNEGSKA (reference sequence).

The chain joins TRBV3-1 to TRBJ2-7, with 10 bases that match TRBD2. Germline V gene sequence: CDR1 LGHDT, CDR2 YNNKEL (reference sequence). The trim removed 4 bases at V and 3 bases at J, leaving 12 bases unmatched. CDR3 length: 17 amino acids. CDR3 in amino acids: CASSPGPSGTSVYEQYF. The CDR3 bases are TGTGCCAGCAGCCCAGGGCCTTCCGGGACTAGCGTCTACGAGCAGTACTTC.

The table lists this clonotype with many counts. V and J are TRBV2 and TRBJ1-2, with 9 bases lining up with TRBD1. Germline CDR1 SNHLY, CDR2 FYNNEI. J was trimmed by 1 base and V by 3 bases; bases with no gene match: 6. The CDR3 runs 16 residues. CDR3 bases: TGTGCCAGCAGTGACGGGGGACAGGGTTTTAACTATGGCTACACCTTC. Amino acid sequence: CASSDGGQGFNYGYTF.

The chain employs TRBV7-8 and TRBJ1-2; possible D gene TRBD1, 6 bases. V was trimmed by 3 bases and J by 1 base, leaving 9 bases between them. Germline assignment: CDR1 SGHVS and CDR2 FQNEAQ. The CDR3 runs 14 residues. The CDR3: CASSLNRDNYGYTF. In DNA form, the CDR3 reads TGTGCCAGCAGCTTGAACAGGGATAACTATGGCTACACCTTC.